This T cell receptor beta chain was obtained from a study of radiotherapy plus CTLA-4 blockade in lung cancer. The wider study: Objective response was observed in roughly 20% of patients, and disease control in roughly 31%. Study-wide findings and caveats: Reported findings show early blood T cell clone dynamics, with interferon-beta, best predicted response.

Participants had chemo-refractory metastatic non-small-cell lung cancer and were treated with focal radiation plus ipilimumab CTLA-4 blockade. Details on this clone: Its antigen is as yet unknown.

Here immunoSEQ multiplex PCR was the method, and the copy in TCRdb shows in-frame clones only, minus some. This table has about 28,000 clones, about 79% appearing once. The receptor comes from a human donor with non-small cell lung cancer that progressed on radiotherapy plus ipilimumab. Sequencing was performed on peripheral blood, taken from a patient treated with radiotherapy plus ipilimumab.

The CDR3 is CASSVAGGSYGYTF. Written as DNA, the CDR3 is TGTGCCAGCAGCGTAGCTGGCGGCTCCTATGGCTACACCTTC. The chain combines TRBV9 with TRBJ1-2, with D unresolved. The CDR3 spans 14 residues. The V end lost 0 bases, the J end lost 4 bases, and 10 bases lay between the germline ends. Germline V gene sequence: CDR1 SGDLS, CDR2 YYNGEE.